This TCR beta chain was recovered during a study of blood T cell repertoires in COVID-19. This table comes from immunoSEQ multiplex PCR, and its TCRdb copy is limited to in-frame clones, with some not included. The top ten hold more than 0.75% of the sample, which has roughly 230,000 clones, roughly 84% seen once. V lost 0 bases to trimming and J lost 2 bases; unmatched junction nucleotides: 5. Germline V lookup: CDR1 LGHNA, CDR2 YSLEER. This CDR3 spans 16 amino acids. The receptor was isolated from a man aged 40-50 years with acute or convalescent COVID-19. Sequencing was done on a sample of peripheral blood. The chain employs TRBV4-3 and TRBJ2-5, with TRBD2 matching 8 bases. The CDR3 DNA reads as TGCGCCAGCAGCCAAGATGGCGGGGGGTCACAAGAGACCCAGTACTTC. This gives the protein CASSQDGGGSQETQYF.